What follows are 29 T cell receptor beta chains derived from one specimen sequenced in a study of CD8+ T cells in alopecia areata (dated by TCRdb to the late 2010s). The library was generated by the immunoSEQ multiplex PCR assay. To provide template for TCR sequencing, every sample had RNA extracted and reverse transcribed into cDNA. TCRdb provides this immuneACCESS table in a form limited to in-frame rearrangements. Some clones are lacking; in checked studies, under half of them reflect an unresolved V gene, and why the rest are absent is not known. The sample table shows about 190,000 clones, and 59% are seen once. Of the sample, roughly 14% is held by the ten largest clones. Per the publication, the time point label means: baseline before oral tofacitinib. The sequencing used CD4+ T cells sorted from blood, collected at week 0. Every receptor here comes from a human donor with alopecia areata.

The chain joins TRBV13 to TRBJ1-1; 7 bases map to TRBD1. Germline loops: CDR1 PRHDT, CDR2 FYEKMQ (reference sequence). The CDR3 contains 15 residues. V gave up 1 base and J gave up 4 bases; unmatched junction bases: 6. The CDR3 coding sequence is TGTGCCAGCAGCTTAGAAGGGGGCCGGGGCACTGAAGCTTTCTTT. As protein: CASSLEGGRGTEAFF. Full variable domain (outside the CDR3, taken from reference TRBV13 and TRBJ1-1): AAGVIQSPRHLIKEKRETATLKCYPIPRHDTVYWYQQGPGQDPQFLISFYEKMQSDKGSIPDRFSAQQFSDYHSELNMSSLELGDSALYFCASSLEGGRGTEAFFGQGTRLTVV.

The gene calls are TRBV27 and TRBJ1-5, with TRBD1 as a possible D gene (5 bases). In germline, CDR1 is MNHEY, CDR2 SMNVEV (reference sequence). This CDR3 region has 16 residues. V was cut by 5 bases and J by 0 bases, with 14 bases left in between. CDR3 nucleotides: TGTGCCAGCAGTCCACGGGACGTCAATAGCAATCAGCCCCAGCATTTT. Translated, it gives CASSPRDVNSNQPQHF.

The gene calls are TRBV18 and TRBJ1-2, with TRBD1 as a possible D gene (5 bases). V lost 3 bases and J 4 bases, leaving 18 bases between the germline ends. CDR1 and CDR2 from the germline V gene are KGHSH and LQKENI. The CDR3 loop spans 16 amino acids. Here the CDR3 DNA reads TGTGCCAGCTCACCCGGGGCCGACCTTAGTGTCTATGGCTACACCTTC. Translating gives CASSPGADLSVYGYTF.

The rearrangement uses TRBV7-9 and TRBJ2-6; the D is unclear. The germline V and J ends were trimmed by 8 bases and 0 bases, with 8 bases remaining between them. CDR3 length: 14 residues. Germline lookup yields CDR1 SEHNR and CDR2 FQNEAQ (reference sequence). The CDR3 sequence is CASSWHSGANVLTF. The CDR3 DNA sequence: TGTGCCAGCTCATGGCACTCTGGGGCCAACGTCCTGACTTTC.

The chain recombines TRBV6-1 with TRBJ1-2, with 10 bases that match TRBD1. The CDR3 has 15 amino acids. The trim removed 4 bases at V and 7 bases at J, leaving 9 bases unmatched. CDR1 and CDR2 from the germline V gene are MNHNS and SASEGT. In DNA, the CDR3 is TGTGCCAGCAGTGCAGAGGTCGACAGGGGGCCTGGCTACACCTTC. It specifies CASSAEVDRGPGYTF.

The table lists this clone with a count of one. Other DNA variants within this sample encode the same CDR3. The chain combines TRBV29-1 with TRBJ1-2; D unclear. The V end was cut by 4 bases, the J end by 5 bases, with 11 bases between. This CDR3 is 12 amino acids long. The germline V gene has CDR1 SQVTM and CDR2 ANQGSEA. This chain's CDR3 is CSVVGGTYGYTF. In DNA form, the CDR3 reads TGCAGCGTTGTCGGCGGTACTTATGGCTACACCTTC. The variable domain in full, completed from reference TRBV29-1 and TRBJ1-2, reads SAVISQKPSRDICQRGTSLTIQCQVDSQVTMMFWYRQQPGQSLTLIATANQGSEATYESGFVIDKFPISRPNLTFSTLTVSNMSPEDSSIYLCSVVGGTYGYTFGSGTRLTVV.

The CDR3 DNA follows: TGTGCCTGGTCGGGGGGGTGGAACACCGGGGAGCTGTTTTTT. It is translated as CAWSGGWNTGELFF. The chain uses TRBV30 and TRBJ2-2, with 8 bases matching TRBD2. Germline values: CDR1 GTSNPN, CDR2 SVGIG (reference sequence). The CDR3 is 14 amino acids. V was clipped by 5 bases and J by 1 base; unmatched bases: 3.

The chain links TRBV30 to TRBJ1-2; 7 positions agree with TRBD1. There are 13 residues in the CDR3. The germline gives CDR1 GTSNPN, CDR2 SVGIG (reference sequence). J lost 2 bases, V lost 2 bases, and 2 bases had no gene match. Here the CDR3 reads CAWSTTGNYGYTF. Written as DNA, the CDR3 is TGTGCCTGGAGTACGACAGGGAACTATGGCTACACCTTC.

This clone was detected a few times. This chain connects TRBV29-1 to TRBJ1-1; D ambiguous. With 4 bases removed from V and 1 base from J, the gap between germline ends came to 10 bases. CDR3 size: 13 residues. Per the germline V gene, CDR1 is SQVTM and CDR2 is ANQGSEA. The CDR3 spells CSVGLKSNTEAFF. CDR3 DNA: TGCAGCGTTGGGCTCAAGTCGAACACTGAAGCTTTCTTT.

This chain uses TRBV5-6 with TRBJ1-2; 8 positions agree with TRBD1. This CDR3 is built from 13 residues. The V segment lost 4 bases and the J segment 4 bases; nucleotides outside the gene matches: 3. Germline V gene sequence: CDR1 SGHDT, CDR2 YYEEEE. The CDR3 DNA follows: TGTGCCAGCAGCCAACAGGGGGTCTATGGCTACACCTTC. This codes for CASSQQGVYGYTF.

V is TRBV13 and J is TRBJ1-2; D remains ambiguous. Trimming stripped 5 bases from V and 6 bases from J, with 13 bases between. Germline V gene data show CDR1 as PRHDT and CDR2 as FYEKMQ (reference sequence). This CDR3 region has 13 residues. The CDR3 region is CASSLKGPDGYTF. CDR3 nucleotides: TGTGCCAGCAGCCTTAAAGGTCCTGATGGCTACACCTTC. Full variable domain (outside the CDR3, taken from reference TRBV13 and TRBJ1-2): AAGVIQSPRHLIKEKRETATLKCYPIPRHDTVYWYQQGPGQDPQFLISFYEKMQSDKGSIPDRFSAQQFSDYHSELNMSSLELGDSALYFCASSLKGPDGYTFGSGTRLTVV.

This CDR3 is CASSPPGGVAFF. CDR3 nucleotide sequence: TGTGCCAGCTCACCACCGGGGGGGGTAGCTTTCTTT. V gene TRBV18 combines with J gene TRBJ1-1; D perhaps matches TRBD1 (5 bases). Germline assignment: CDR1 KGHSH and CDR2 LQKENI. Trimming removed 0 bases at V and 10 bases at J, with 9 bases between. This CDR3 spans 12 amino acids.

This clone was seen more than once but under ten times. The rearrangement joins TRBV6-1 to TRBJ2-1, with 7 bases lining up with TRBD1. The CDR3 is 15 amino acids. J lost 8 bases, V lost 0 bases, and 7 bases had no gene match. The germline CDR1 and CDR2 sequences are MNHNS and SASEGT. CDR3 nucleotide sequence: TGTGCCAGCAGTGAAGCTGGGGACAGCTTTGATGAGCAGTTCTTC. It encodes CASSEAGDSFDEQFF.

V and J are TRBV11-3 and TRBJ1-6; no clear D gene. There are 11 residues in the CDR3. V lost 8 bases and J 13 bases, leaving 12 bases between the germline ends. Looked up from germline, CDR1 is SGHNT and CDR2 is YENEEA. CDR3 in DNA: TGTGCCAGCGGCGATATGGAGCCCCTCCACTTT. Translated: CASGDMEPLHF.

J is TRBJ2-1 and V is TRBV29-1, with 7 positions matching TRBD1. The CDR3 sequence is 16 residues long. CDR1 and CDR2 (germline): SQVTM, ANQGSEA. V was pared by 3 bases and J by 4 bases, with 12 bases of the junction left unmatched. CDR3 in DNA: TGCAGCGTTGACCGGTTAGGGGGACAGATGTACAATGAGCAGTTCTTC. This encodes CSVDRLGGQMYNEQFF.

The CDR3 protein is CACPDRGRDYNSPLHF. Here the CDR3 DNA reads TGTGCCTGCCCCGACAGGGGACGAGACTATAATTCACCCCTCCACTTT. V and J are TRBV30 and TRBJ1-6; 8 bases match TRBD1. CDR1 and CDR2 (germline): GTSNPN, SVGIG (reference sequence). CDR3 size: 16 residues. Trimming took 6 bases from V and 3 from J; bases not matched to a gene: 10. Drawing the rest from reference TRBV30 and TRBJ1-6, the complete variable domain is SQTIHQWPATLVQPVGSPLSLECTVEGTSNPNLYWYRQAAGRGLQLLFYSVGIGQISSEVPQNLSASRPQDRQFILSSKKLLLSDSGFYLCACPDRGRDYNSPLHFGNGTRLTVT.

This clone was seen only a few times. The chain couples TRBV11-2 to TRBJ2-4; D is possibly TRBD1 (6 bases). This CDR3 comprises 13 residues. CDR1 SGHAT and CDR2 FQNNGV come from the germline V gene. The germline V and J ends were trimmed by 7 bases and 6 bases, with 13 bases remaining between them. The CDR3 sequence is CASTQDSRNIQYF. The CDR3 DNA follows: TGTGCCAGCACCCAGGACAGCAGAAACATTCAGTACTTC.

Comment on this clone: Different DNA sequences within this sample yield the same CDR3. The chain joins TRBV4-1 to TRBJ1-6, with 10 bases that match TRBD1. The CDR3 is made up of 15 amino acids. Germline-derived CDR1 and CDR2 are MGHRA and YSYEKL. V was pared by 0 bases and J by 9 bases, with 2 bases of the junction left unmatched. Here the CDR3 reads CASSQEGQGSSPLHF. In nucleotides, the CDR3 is TGCGCCAGCAGCCAAGAGGGACAGGGGAGTTCACCCCTCCACTTT.

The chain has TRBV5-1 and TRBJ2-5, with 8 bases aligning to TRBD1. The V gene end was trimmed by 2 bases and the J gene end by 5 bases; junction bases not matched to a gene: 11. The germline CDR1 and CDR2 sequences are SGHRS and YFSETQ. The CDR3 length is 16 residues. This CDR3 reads CASSFDPGGARETQYF. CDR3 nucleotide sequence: TGCGCCAGCAGCTTCGACCCAGGGGGCGCGCGGGAGACCCAGTACTTC.

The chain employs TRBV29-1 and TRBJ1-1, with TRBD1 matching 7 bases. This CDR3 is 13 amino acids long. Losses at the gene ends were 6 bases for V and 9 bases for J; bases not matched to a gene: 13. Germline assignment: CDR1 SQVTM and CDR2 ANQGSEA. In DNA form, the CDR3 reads TGCAGCGTAGAGGCAGGGGGTCTGGGTAAAGCTTTCTTT. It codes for CSVEAGGLGKAFF.

CDR3 nucleotides: TGTGCCAGCAGTCAGGGACAGAGCTCCTACAATGAGCAGTTCTTC. Its protein product is CASSQGQSSYNEQFF. The chain uses TRBV27 and TRBJ2-1, with 7 bases fitting TRBD1. CDR1 MNHEY and CDR2 SMNVEV come from the germline V gene (reference sequence). V trimming: 5 bases; J trimming: 0 bases; junction bases outside the gene matches: 4. This CDR3 has 15 amino acids.

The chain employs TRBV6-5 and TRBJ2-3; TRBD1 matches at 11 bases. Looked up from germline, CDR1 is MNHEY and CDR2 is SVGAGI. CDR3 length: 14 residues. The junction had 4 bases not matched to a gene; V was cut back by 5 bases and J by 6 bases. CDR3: CASSRGQGADTQYF. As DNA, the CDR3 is TGTGCCAGCAGTAGAGGACAGGGGGCGGATACGCAGTATTTT.

The CDR3 loop reads CASSLTGISYEQYF. The CDR3 DNA follows: TGTGCCAGCAGCCTAACTGGGATTTCCTACGAGCAGTACTTC. The rearrangement joins TRBV6-5 to TRBJ2-7; D remains ambiguous. Germline loops: CDR1 MNHEY, CDR2 SVGAGI. This CDR3 spans 14 amino acids. The ends were cut back, 6 bases at V and 1 base at J, with 13 bases in the middle.

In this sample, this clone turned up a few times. CDR3 in DNA: TGTGCCAGCAGCTTGGATGTGACGAATGAGCAGTTCTTC. Protein: CASSLDVTNEQFF. This chain links TRBV5-6 with TRBJ2-1; no reliable D call. The CDR3 consists of 13 residues. CDR1 is SGHDT and CDR2 is YYEEEE in the germline V gene. The V end lost 0 bases, the J end lost 7 bases, and 8 bases lay between the germline ends.

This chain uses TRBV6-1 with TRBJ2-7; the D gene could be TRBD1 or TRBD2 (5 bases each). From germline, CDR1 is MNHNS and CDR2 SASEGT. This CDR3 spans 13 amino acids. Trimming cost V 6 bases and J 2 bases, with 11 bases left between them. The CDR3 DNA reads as TGTGCCAGCAGGAGGGACGGTGCCTACGAGCAGTACTTC. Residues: CASRRDGAYEQYF.

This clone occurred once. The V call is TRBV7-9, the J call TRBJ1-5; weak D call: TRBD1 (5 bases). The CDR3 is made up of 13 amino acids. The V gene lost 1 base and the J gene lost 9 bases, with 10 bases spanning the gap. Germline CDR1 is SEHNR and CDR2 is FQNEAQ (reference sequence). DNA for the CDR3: TGTGCCAGCAGCTTAGGGGACGTTCGGCCCCAGCATTTT. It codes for CASSLGDVRPQHF.

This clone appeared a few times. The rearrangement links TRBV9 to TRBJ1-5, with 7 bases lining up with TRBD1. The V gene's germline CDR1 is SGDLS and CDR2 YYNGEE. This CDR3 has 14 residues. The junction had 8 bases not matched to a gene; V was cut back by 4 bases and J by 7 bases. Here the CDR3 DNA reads TGTGCCAGCAGCTTGACAGGGATGGGCCAGCCCCAGCATTTT. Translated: CASSLTGMGQPQHF.

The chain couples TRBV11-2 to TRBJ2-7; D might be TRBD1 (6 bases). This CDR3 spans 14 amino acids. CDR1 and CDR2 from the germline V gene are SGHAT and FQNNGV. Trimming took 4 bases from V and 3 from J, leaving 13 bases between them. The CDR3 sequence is CASSSTGTHYEQYF. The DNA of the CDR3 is TGTGCCAGCAGCTCGACCGGGACACACTACGAGCAGTACTTC. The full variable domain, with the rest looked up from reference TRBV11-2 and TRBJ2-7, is EAGVAQSPRYKIIEKRQSVAFWCNPISGHATLYWYQQILGQGPKLLIQFQNNGVVDDSQLPKDRFSAERLKGVDSTLKIQPAKLEDSAVYLCASSSTGTHYEQYFGPGTRLTVT.

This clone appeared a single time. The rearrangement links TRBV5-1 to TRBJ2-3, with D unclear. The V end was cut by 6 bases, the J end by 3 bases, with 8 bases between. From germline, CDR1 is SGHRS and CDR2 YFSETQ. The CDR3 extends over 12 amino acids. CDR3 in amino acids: CASKAETDTQYF. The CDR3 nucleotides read TGCGCCAGCAAGGCGGAAACAGATACGCAGTATTTT. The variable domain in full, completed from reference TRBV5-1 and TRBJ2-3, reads KAGVTQTPRYLIKTRGQQVTLSCSPISGHRSVSWYQQTPGQGLQFLFEYFSETQRNKGNFPGRFSGRQFSNSRSEMNVSTLELGDSALYLCASKAETDTQYFGPGTRLTVL.